This TCR beta chain appears in the sequencing data of a study of blood T cells in healthy people across ages. General study points: Without sorted subsets, naive and antigen-experienced compartments could not be conclusively compared.

As to this clonotype: Its antigen remains unidentified.

Primed by a sample-barcoded 5' primer and a J-beta primer mix, a second PCR proceeded for 7 to 11 cycles. Every cDNA molecule bore a tag from a template-switch adaptor containing 12 random nucleotides. MiXCR, run by TCRdb on the 5' RACE reads, gives a single entry per CDR3 protein. The sample carries roughly 1,500,000 distinct CDR3 sequences, 42% recorded once. The CDR3 has 15 amino acids. With 4 bases removed from V and 7 bases from J, the gap between germline ends came to 14 bases. CDR1 and CDR2 from the germline V gene are KGHSH and LQKENI. This sequence was found in a woman between 18 and 29 years old in good health. Sequencing used blood. The chain couples TRBV18 to TRBJ1-6; possible D gene TRBD1, 6 bases. CDR3 sequence reads: CASSRPQGTNSPLHF. The CDR3 DNA is TGTGCCAGCTCACGCCCCCAGGGGACGAATTCACCCCTCCACTTT.